Shown below are 20 T cell receptor beta chains from a single sample sequenced in a study of T cells in Graves' hyperthyroidism and ophthalmopathy. From RNA transcripts, TCR beta CDR3 regions were amplified. RT-PCR in the first round (using the HTBI primer set) targeted the TCR CDR3. TCRdb itself ran the multiplex PCR reads through MiXCR, one entry per CDR3 protein. The sample has roughly 180,000 distinct CDR3 sequences; about 17% are singletons. Sample: blood. Every receptor here comes from a woman aged 50 to 60 with Graves' hyperthyroidism.

This clonotype was seen at least ten times. For the CDR3, the DNA is TGCAGTGCTCTGAAGCTAGCGGGGGGGGCCTACAATGAGCAGTTCTTC. It encodes CSALKLAGGAYNEQFF. This chain uses TRBV20-1 with TRBJ2-1; the match to TRBD2 covers 12 bases. The V gene's germline CDR1 is DFQATT and CDR2 SNEGSKA (reference sequence). The V segment lost 5 bases and the J segment 2 bases; nucleotides outside the gene matches: 7. CDR3 length: 16 residues.

This clonotype was seen many times. The V call is TRBV29-1, the J call TRBJ2-2; D could derive from TRBD1 or TRBD2 (5 bases each). The V gene lost 7 bases and the J gene lost 1 base, with 10 bases spanning the gap. Per the germline V gene, CDR1 is SQVTM and CDR2 is ANQGSEA. The length of the CDR3 is 13 residues. CDR3 region: CSAVGVNTGELFF. Here the CDR3 DNA reads TGCAGCGCCGTGGGGGTGAACACCGGGGAGCTGTTTTTT.

Ten or more counts support this clonotype. The J gene is TRBJ1-6, the V gene TRBV28, with 7 nucleotides matching TRBD1. There are 14 residues in the CDR3. Trimming cost V 6 bases and J 6 bases; bases outside gene matches: 5. The germline V gene encodes CDR1 MDHEN and CDR2 SYDVKM. The chain's CDR3 is CASSSGQLNSPLHF. The DNA for the CDR3 is TGTGCCAGCAGCTCGGGACAGCTTAATTCACCCCTCCACTTT.

This clonotype was detected many times. The chain links TRBV11-1 to TRBJ2-1; TRBD2 matches 10 bases. CDR3 size: 14 residues. V gave up 3 bases and J gave up 8 bases; unmatched junction bases: 4. CDR1 and CDR2 from the germline V gene are SGHAT and FQDESV (reference sequence). DNA of the CDR3: TGTGCCAGCAGCTTTAGCGGGGGGCGCTATGAGCAGTTCTTC. This sequence encodes CASSFSGGRYEQFF.

This clonotype has more than one count but fewer than ten. The V and J genes are TRBV19 and TRBJ2-1, with D maybe TRBD2 (5 bases). CDR1 and CDR2 from the germline V gene are LNHDA and SQIVND (reference sequence). CDR3 length equals 16 residues. V lost 1 base and J lost 0, with 10 bases in between. The DNA for the CDR3 is TGTGCCAGTAGTATAGCGGGGTATAGCTCCTACAATGAGCAGTTCTTC. Translation gives CASSIAGYSSYNEQFF.

This clonotype was counted at least ten times. The V call is TRBV7-9, the J call TRBJ2-7, with D maybe TRBD1 (5 bases). CDR1 is SEHNR and CDR2 is FQNEAQ in the germline V gene (reference sequence). Trimming pared 5 bases from V and 3 bases from J, leaving 11 bases between. This CDR3 has 13 residues. The CDR3 region is CASSTRQRYEQYF. CDR3 nucleotide sequence: TGTGCCAGCAGCACAAGACAGCGCTACGAGCAGTACTTC.

This clonotype was observed many times. The V and J genes are TRBV7-3 and TRBJ2-2; TRBD2 might be the D (6 bases). Germline values: CDR1 SGHTA, CDR2 FQGTGA. V lost 2 bases and J 6 bases, leaving 13 bases between the germline ends. The CDR3 is 15 residues long. CDR3 sequence (DNA): TGTGCCAGCAGCTTATCCGCGGGAAGCGCCGGGGAGCTGTTTTTT. The encoded protein is CASSLSAGSAGELFF.

This chain joins TRBV2 and TRBJ2-3, with a tentative D call TRBD2 (5 bases). The CDR3 has 14 amino acids. Germline values: CDR1 SNHLY, CDR2 FYNNEI. Trimming took 6 bases from V and 1 from J, leaving 11 bases between them. CDR3 sequence reads: CASRLTTRTDTQYF. For the CDR3, the DNA is TGTGCCAGCAGACTGACTACCCGCACAGATACGCAGTATTTT.

This clonotype was counted at least ten times. The rearrangement uses TRBV6-5 and TRBJ1-5, with TRBD1 matching 8 bases. CDR1 MNHEY and CDR2 SVGAGI come from the germline V gene. The CDR3 runs to 14 residues. The trim removed 2 bases at V and 7 bases at J, leaving 4 bases unmatched. CDR3 residues: CASSYRTGRQPQHF. The CDR3 DNA reads as TGTGCCAGCAGTTACCGGACAGGGAGGCAGCCCCAGCATTTT.

This clonotype was recorded many times. For the CDR3, the DNA is TGTGCCAGCAAATTCGGCTCCTACGAGCAGTACTTC. Its protein is CASKFGSYEQYF. V is TRBV2 and J is TRBJ2-7; D uncertain. The CDR3 extends over 12 amino acids. Germline loops: CDR1 SNHLY, CDR2 FYNNEI. V gave up 7 bases and J gave up 0 bases, with 7 bases separating them.

This clonotype showed up many times. The gene calls are TRBV2 and TRBJ1-2; possibly TRBD1 for D (5 bases). This CDR3 has 13 residues. Looked up from germline, CDR1 is SNHLY and CDR2 is FYNNEI. V lost 11 bases, J lost 4 bases, and 17 bases lay in between. The CDR3, as DNA: TGTGCCTGCTGGGACGGGGAGTCCTATGGCTACACCTTC. This codes for CACWDGESYGYTF.

The table lists this clonotype with a few counts. The J gene is TRBJ2-7, the V gene TRBV4-3; D is uncertain. This CDR3 spans 15 amino acids. The V and J ends lost 0 bases and 3 bases respectively, with 12 bases between them. Looked up from germline, CDR1 is LGHNA and CDR2 is YSLEER. CDR3 sequence: CASSQDPAFLYEQYF. The CDR3 nucleotides are TGCGCCAGCAGCCAAGATCCGGCTTTTCTCTACGAGCAGTACTTC.

The rearrangement uses TRBV11-1 and TRBJ2-5; 7 bases are shared with TRBD1. Germline V gene sequence: CDR1 SGHAT, CDR2 FQDESV (reference sequence). This CDR3 is built from 16 residues. V gave up 4 bases and J gave up 5 bases; unmatched junction bases: 13. Written as DNA, the CDR3 is TGTGCCAGCAGCTCAGGGACAGCCATAAAGCGTGAGACCCAGTACTTC. It encodes CASSSGTAIKRETQYF.

This clonotype appeared many times. The V gene is TRBV6-2 or TRBV6-3, the J gene TRBJ1-5; D remains ambiguous. This CDR3 has 14 residues. Trimming shortened V by 0 bases and J by 6 bases, and 9 bases separated the two germline ends. The V gene's germline CDR1 is MNHEY and CDR2 SVGEGT. In nucleotides, the CDR3 is TGTGCCAGCAGTTACTCGATGAGGTCTCAGCCCCAGCATTTT. It codes for CASSYSMRSQPQHF.

In its sample, this clonotype was seen many times. The gene calls are TRBV12-3 or TRBV12-4 and TRBJ1-6; D unclear. The CDR3 is 12 amino acids. Trimming shortened V by 5 bases and J by 7 bases, and 6 bases separated the two germline ends. Here the CDR3 DNA reads TGTGCCAGCAGTCCCGAAAATTCACCCCTCCACTTT. Translating it yields CASSPENSPLHF.

V is TRBV6-2 or TRBV6-3 and J is TRBJ2-7; 8 bases line up with TRBD1. J lost 6 bases, V lost 8 bases, and 9 bases had no gene match. The CDR3 has 13 residues. From germline, CDR1 is MNHEY and CDR2 SVGEGT. For the CDR3, the DNA is TGTGCCAGCGGTTGGACAGGGACTGGCGAGCAGTACTTC. This codes for CASGWTGTGEQYF.

This clonotype was recorded many times. The chain carries TRBV20-1 and TRBJ1-4; 10 bases agree with TRBD1. V lost 5 bases and J lost 8; bases outside the gene matches: 2. Germline CDR1 is DFQATT and CDR2 is SNEGSKA (reference sequence). This CDR3 contains 12 residues. The CDR3 DNA follows: TGCAGTGCTGGACAGGGGGACGAAAAACTGTTTTTT. It is translated as CSAGQGDEKLFF.

This clonotype was counted ten times or more. The V call is TRBV7-2, the J call TRBJ2-7; 10 nucleotides align to TRBD2. Germline V gene sequence: CDR1 SGHTA, CDR2 FQGNSA. V trimming: 1 base; J trimming: 2 bases; junction bases outside the gene matches: 5. This CDR3 spans 16 amino acids. The CDR3 nucleotides read TGTGCCAGCAGCTTAGATCTACTAGCGGGAACCTACGAGCAGTACTTC. It is translated as CASSLDLLAGTYEQYF.

This clonotype was observed a handful of times. The junction and the germline gene differ at one end; a read error may be behind it. The chain couples TRBV5-8 to TRBJ1-4, with D possibly being TRBD1 (5 bases). This CDR3 has 14 amino acids. Germline CDR1 SGHTS, CDR2 YDEGEE. CDR3 DNA sequence: TGTGCCAGCAGATTGGGACCAAGGGATGAAAAACTGTTTTTT. Protein sequence: CASRLGPRDEKLFF.

This clonotype was counted at least ten times. The rearrangement links TRBV20-1 to TRBJ2-2; D might be TRBD2 (6 bases). CDR1 is DFQATT and CDR2 is SNEGSKA in the germline V gene (reference sequence). The CDR3 is made up of 14 amino acids. V was shortened by 0 bases and J by 5 bases, with 10 bases between the two germline ends. CDR3 loop: CSARDRGVTGELFF. The CDR3 bases are TGCAGTGCTAGAGATCGCGGGGTAACCGGGGAGCTGTTTTTT.